Listed here are 12 T cell receptor beta chains from one sample, sequenced in a study of T-cell memory formation after mild COVID-19. MiXCR, applied by TCRdb to the 5' RACE reads, yields one record per CDR3 protein. The sample holds 300,000 to 400,000 distinct CDR3 sequences, under 15% seen once. Source material: PBMCs or a T cell subset sorted from them (not recorded which). The receptors stem from a man younger than 35 who had mild COVID-19 (a few samples of this study predate the infection). Cell type and time point are not known.

The sample holds a few counts of this clonotype. The chain has TRBV4-1 and TRBJ1-2; no definite D call. CDR3 length: 13 residues. The ends were cut back, 0 bases at V and 7 bases at J, with 9 bases in the middle. The germline V gene encodes CDR1 MGHRA and CDR2 YSYEKL. CDR3 sequence: CASSQDRIGGYTF. The CDR3, as DNA: TGCGCCAGCAGCCAAGATCGTATCGGTGGCTACACCTTC.

This clonotype was counted between two and nine times. This chain uses TRBV24-1 with TRBJ2-3, with D uncertain. V lost 0 bases, J lost 2 bases, and 11 bases lay in between. This CDR3 spans 16 amino acids. Germline CDR1 reads KGHDR; CDR2 reads SFDVKD. Written as DNA, the CDR3 is TGTGCCACCAGTGATTTGGTATCCGAGACCACAGATACGCAGTATTTT. This sequence encodes CATSDLVSETTDTQYF.

This clonotype was counted a few times. The rearrangement links TRBV6-2 or TRBV6-3 to TRBJ1-5; 7 bases agree with TRBD1. V lost 5 bases and J lost 0; bases outside the gene matches: 13. Germline V gene data show CDR1 as MNHEY and CDR2 as SVGEGT. The CDR3 is made up of 18 amino acids. The CDR3, as DNA: TGTGCCAGCAGTCCCCGGGACAGATACTCCTATAGCAATCAGCCCCAGCATTTT. Its protein product is CASSPRDRYSYSNQPQHF.

This clonotype was found a few times. The chain has TRBV12-3 or TRBV12-4 and TRBJ2-2; D is unclear. This CDR3 has 15 residues. Trimming cost V 4 bases and J 0 bases, with 9 bases left between them. For the CDR3, the DNA is TGTGCCAGCAGTTATAGCCTTCCGAACACCGGGGAGCTGTTTTTT. This sequence encodes CASSYSLPNTGELFF.

This clonotype has only a few counts. The rearrangement uses TRBV7-9 and TRBJ2-5, with D possibly TRBD2 on 5 matching bases. Germline CDR1 and CDR2: SEHNR and FQNEAQ (reference sequence). The CDR3 length is 14 residues. With 3 bases removed from V and 2 bases from J, the gap between germline ends came to 10 bases. CDR3 loop: CASSFPRTQETQYF. DNA of the CDR3: TGTGCCAGCAGCTTCCCCCGGACTCAAGAGACCCAGTACTTC.

This clonotype was found a few times. V is TRBV5-1 and J is TRBJ1-1, with a weak D call TRBD1 (6 bases). The CDR3 is made up of 15 amino acids. Germline V CDR1 and CDR2: SGHRS, YFSETQ. V lost 0 bases and J lost 4, with 13 bases in between. The CDR3 region is CASSLGPGETTEAFF. CDR3 nucleotides: TGCGCCAGCAGCTTGGGTCCAGGGGAGACCACTGAAGCTTTCTTT.

This chain uses TRBV12-3 or TRBV12-4 with TRBJ2-1, with D possibly being TRBD2 (6 bases). V was pared by 7 bases and J by 9 bases, with 10 bases between. The CDR3 extends over 11 amino acids. The CDR3 region is CASTRGTEQFF. In DNA form, the CDR3 reads TGTGCCAGCACACGGGGGACTGAGCAGTTCTTC.

The chain carries TRBV19 and TRBJ2-4; TRBD2 might be the D (6 bases). The CDR3 is 15 amino acids. V was pared by 6 bases and J by 2 bases, with 14 bases between. Looked up from germline, CDR1 is LNHDA and CDR2 is SQIVND (reference sequence). The CDR3 coding sequence is TGTGCCAGTAGCCGCTGGGACTTTCCCAAAAACATTCAGTACTTC. It is translated as CASSRWDFPKNIQYF.

The CDR3 is CSVGGRGYTF. CDR3 DNA sequence: TGCAGCGTTGGTGGTCGGGGCTACACCTTC. V is TRBV29-1 and J is TRBJ1-2; D gene unclear. Germline-derived CDR1 and CDR2 are SQVTM and ANQGSEA. The length of the CDR3 is 10 residues. Trimming removed 4 bases from V and 8 bases from J, with 8 bases in between. Based on the CDR3 plus reference TRBV29-1 and TRBJ1-2, the full variable domain is SAVISQKPSRDICQRGTSLTIQCQVDSQVTMMFWYRQQPGQSLTLIATANQGSEATYESGFVIDKFPISRPNLTFSTLTVSNMSPEDSSIYLCSVGGRGYTFGSGTRLTVV.

The chain has TRBV7-9 and TRBJ2-1; perhaps TRBD1 as D (5 bases). V was shortened by 5 bases and J by 7 bases, with 18 bases between the two germline ends. The CDR3 extends over 15 amino acids. Germline CDR1 reads SEHNR; CDR2 reads FQNEAQ (reference sequence). The CDR3 sequence: CASSQTVFGRNEQFF. The CDR3 coding sequence is TGTGCCAGCAGCCAGACAGTTTTTGGAAGGAATGAGCAGTTCTTC.

The chain uses TRBV7-2 and TRBJ1-4, with D possibly matching TRBD1 (6 bases). Per the germline V gene, CDR1 is SGHTA and CDR2 is FQGNSA. Between the trimmed V and J ends, which lost 5 bases and 8 bases, there was a span of 12 bases. The CDR3 runs 13 residues. CDR3 bases: TGTGCCAGCAGCGCCTCGGACAGAGAAAAACTGTTTTTT. Its protein product is CASSASDREKLFF.

The CDR3 nucleotides read TGTGCCACCTACTCGACAGGGGGGGATTCACCCCTCCACTTT. This gives the protein CATYSTGGDSPLHF. This chain connects TRBV12-3 or TRBV12-4 to TRBJ1-6; 9 nucleotides agree with TRBD1. There are 14 residues in the CDR3. The J segment lost 8 bases and the V segment lost 10 bases, leaving 9 bases of the junction unmatched.